The rows below give T cell receptor beta chains drawn from one sample of a study of shared clonotypes between healthy human individuals. Assay: immunoSEQ multiplex PCR; the TCRdb copy retains only in-frame clones and omits some. The table shows 450,000 to 650,000 clones, with around 76% occurring only once. The specimen was PBMCs. These receptors came from a woman in her thirties or forties in good health. Some clones in this sample may be carry-over from other donors' samples. Both conserved end residues are part of each CDR3. The D gene is left open where the match is weak. The listing skips clone size in some rows; elsewhere it reads once, few, many or a size class.

abundance	v_gene	j_gene	d_gene	len	CDR3aa	CDR3nt
.	TRBV28	TRBJ2-3	TRBD2	14	CASRRTSRADTQYF	TGTGCCAGCAGGCGGACTAGCAGGGCAGATACGCAGTATTTT
once	TRBV18	TRBJ1-2	TRBD1	14	CASSQGQIFYGYTF	TGTGCCAGCTCACAGGGACAGATCTTCTATGGCTACACCTTC
.	TRBV7-9	TRBJ1-4	.	13	CASSPRSGGKLFF	TGTGCCAGCAGCCCCCGATCGGGGGGAAAACTGTTTTTT
.	TRBV5-1	TRBJ2-1	TRBD2	14	CASSGSGTYNEQFF	TGCGCCAGCAGCGGTAGCGGGACCTACAATGAGCAGTTCTTC
.	TRBV7-2	TRBJ2-5	.	15	CASSFGSGVRETQYF	TGTGCCAGCAGCTTTGGGTCCGGAGTACGAGAGACCCAGTACTTC
.	TRBV29-1	TRBJ2-1	.	13	CSVDLGPYNEQFF	TGCAGCGTTGACTTGGGACCCTACAATGAGCAGTTCTTC
.	TRBV27	TRBJ2-7	TRBD2	11	CASSSGGEQYF	TGTGCCAGCAGTTCGGGAGGGGAGCAGTACTTC
.	TRBV5-1	TRBJ2-7	.	12	CASSLDWDEQYF	TGCGCCAGCAGCTTAGACTGGGACGAGCAGTACTTC
.	TRBV19	TRBJ2-3	.	13	CASKEGGLAQKYF	TGTGCCAGTAAGGAGGGGGGACTCGCCCAAAAGTATTTT
.	TRBV7-8	TRBJ1-5	.	15	CASSLAEIQGQPQHF	TGTGCCAGCAGCTTAGCGGAAATCCAGGGACAGCCCCAGCATTTT
.	TRBV10-3	TRBJ2-7	TRBD2	13	CAISPGREDEQYF	TGTGCCATCAGCCCAGGGAGGGAGGACGAGCAGTACTTC
.	TRBV4-1	TRBJ1-4	.	13	CASSWAGDEKLFF	TGCGCCAGCAGTTGGGCGGGCGATGAAAAACTGTTTTTT
once	TRBV14	TRBJ2-5	.	17	CASSQEGTGPVEETQYF	TGTGCCAGCAGCCAAGAGGGCACGGGACCCGTTGAAGAGACCCAGTACTTC
.	TRBV9	TRBJ1-3	TRBD1	14	CASSVAETGNTIYF	TGTGCCAGCAGCGTAGCTGAGACAGGGAACACCATATATTTT
.	TRBV27	TRBJ2-7	.	14	CASSSWGEPYEQYF	TGTGCCAGCAGTTCATGGGGTGAACCCTACGAGCAGTACTTC
few	TRBV5-4	TRBJ2-1	.	12	CASSPRRNEQFF	TGTGCCAGCAGCCCCCGTCGAAATGAGCAGTTCTTC
many	TRBV19	TRBJ1-1	.	14	CASSIPGVLTEAFF	TGTGCCAGTAGTATTCCAGGGGTTCTGACTGAAGCTTTCTTT
.	TRBV6-5	TRBJ2-1	.	14	CASSTSTPNNEQFF	TGTGCCAGCAGTACTAGCACTCCTAACAATGAGCAGTTCTTC